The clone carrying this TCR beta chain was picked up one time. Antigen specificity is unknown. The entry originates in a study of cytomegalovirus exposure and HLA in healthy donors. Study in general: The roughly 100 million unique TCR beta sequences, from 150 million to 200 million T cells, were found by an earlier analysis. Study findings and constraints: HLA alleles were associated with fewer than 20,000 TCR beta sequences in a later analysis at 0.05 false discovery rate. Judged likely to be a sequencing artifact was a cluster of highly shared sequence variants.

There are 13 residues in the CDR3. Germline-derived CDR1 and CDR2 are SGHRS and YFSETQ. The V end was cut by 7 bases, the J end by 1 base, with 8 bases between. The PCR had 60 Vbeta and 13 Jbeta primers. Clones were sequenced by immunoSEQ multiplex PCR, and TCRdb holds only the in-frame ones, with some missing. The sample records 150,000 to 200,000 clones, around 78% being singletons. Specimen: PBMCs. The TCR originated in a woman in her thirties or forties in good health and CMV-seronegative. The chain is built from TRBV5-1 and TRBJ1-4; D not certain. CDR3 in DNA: TGCGCCAGCGGAGGTGGAACTAATGAAAAACTGTTTTTT. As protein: CASGGGTNEKLFF.